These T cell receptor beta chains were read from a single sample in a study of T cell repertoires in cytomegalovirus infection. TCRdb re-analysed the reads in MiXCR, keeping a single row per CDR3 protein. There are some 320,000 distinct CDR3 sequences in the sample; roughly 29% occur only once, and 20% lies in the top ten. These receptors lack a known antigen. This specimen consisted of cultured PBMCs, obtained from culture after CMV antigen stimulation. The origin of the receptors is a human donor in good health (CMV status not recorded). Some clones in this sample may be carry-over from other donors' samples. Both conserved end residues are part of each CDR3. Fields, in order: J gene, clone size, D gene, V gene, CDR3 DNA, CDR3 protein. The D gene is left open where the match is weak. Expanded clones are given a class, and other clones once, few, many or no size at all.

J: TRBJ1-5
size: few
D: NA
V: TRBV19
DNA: TGTGCCAGTAGTAGTTACAGGGTTGGGCAGCCCCAGCATTTT
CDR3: CASSSYRVGQPQHF

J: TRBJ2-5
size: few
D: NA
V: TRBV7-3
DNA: TGTGCCAGCAGTCCTAACACGGGGGAGACCCAGTACTTC
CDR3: CASSPNTGETQYF

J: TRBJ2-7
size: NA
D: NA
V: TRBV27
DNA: TGTGCCAGCAGTTTATACGGAGCCTCCTACGAGCAGTACTTC
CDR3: CASSLYGASYEQYF

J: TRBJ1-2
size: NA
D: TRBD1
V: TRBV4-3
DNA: TGCGCCAGCAGCCAAGATCCCAGGGGGGACTATGGCTACACCTTC
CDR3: CASSQDPRGDYGYTF

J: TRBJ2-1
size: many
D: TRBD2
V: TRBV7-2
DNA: TGTGCCAGCAGCTTCGGGACTAGCGGGAGGGGTGAGCAGTTCTTC
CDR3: CASSFGTSGRGEQFF

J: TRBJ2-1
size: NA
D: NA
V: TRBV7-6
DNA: TGTGCCAGCAGTTTTTCTCGGGGTGAGCAGTTCTTC
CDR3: CASSFSRGEQFF

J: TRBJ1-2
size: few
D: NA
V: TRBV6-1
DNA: TGTGCCAGCACCCGGACCTCTGGGGTCTATGGCTACACCTTC
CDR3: CASTRTSGVYGYTF

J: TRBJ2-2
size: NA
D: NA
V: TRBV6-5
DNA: TGTGCCAGCAGGACCCCCGGACTGAAAAGGGAGAACGCCGGGGAGCTGTTTTTT
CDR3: CASRTPGLKRENAGELFF

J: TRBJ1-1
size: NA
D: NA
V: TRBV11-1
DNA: TGTGCCAGCAGCGCGGGGGTCACTGAAGCTTTCTTT
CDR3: CASSAGVTEAFF

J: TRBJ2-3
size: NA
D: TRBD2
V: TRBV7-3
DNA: TGTGCCAGCAGCTTAATAGCGGGAGTATTAGATACGCAGTATTTT
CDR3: CASSLIAGVLDTQYF

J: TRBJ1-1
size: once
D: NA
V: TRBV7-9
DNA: TGTGCCAGCAGCTTCGAGAGAGCTCTCCTTTTGGGCATGAACACTGAAGCTTTCTTT
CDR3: CASSFERALLLGMNTEAFF

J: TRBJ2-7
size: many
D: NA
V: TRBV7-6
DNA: TGTGCCAGCAGCGTTCCGGGTGGGGAGCAGTACTTC
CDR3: CASSVPGGEQYF

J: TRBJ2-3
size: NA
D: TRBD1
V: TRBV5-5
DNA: TGTGCCAGCAGCTTGTTACCTGGGACAGGCACAGATACGCAGTATTTT
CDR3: CASSLLPGTGTDTQYF

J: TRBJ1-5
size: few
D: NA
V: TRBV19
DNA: TGTGCCAGTAGTTTAGCCCTGGTGGGTCTGAGCAATCAGCCCCAGCATTTT
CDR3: CASSLALVGLSNQPQHF

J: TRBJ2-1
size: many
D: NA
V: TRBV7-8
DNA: TGTGCCAGCAGCTTGCTGGACAATGAGCAGTTCTTC
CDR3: CASSLLDNEQFF

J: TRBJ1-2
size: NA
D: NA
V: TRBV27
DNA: TGTGCCAGCAGTTTAGACCCCGGACAGTCCGGCTACTATGGCTACACCTTC
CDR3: CASSLDPGQSGYYGYTF

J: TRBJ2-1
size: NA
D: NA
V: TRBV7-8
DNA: TGTGCCAGCAGCTCTACGGCCTACTACAATGAGCAGTTCTTC
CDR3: CASSSTAYYNEQFF

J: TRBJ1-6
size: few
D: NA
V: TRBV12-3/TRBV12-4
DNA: TGTGCCAGCAGTTTAGCCGGTCAAAATTCACCCCTCCACTTT
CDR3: CASSLAGQNSPLHF

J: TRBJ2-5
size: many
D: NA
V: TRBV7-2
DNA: TGTGCCAGCAGCCCGGGGGCGGGAGCGGGTCAAGAGACCCAGTACTTC
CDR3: CASSPGAGAGQETQYF

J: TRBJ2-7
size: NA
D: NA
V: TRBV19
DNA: TGTGCCAGTAGCCCAACCCCCTTGACACCTTCCTACGAGCAGTACTTC
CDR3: CASSPTPLTPSYEQYF

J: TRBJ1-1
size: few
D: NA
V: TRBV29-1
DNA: TGCAGCGGTGGTGATGGGAGGAACACTGAAGCTTTCTTT
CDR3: CSGGDGRNTEAFF

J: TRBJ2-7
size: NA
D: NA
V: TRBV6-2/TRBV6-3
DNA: TGTGCCAGCAGGACAGTCGGGGCGAGCTCCTACGAGCAGTACTTC
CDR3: CASRTVGASSYEQYF

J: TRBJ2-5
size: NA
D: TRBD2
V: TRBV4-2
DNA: TGTGCCAGCAGCCAAGAGCTCTTAGCGGGCCAAGAGACCCAGTACTTC
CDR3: CASSQELLAGQETQYF

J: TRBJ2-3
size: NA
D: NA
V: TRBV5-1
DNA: TGCGCCAGCAGCTTGAGACAGCCTAGCACAGATACGCAGTATTTT
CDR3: CASSLRQPSTDTQYF

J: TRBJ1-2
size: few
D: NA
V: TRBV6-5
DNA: TGTGCCAGCAGTCCTTACACAGCTAACTATGGCTACACCTTC
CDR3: CASSPYTANYGYTF

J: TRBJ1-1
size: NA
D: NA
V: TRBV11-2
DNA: TGTGCCAGCAGCTTATGGGCCGGGAGGACTGAAGCTTTCTTT
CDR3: CASSLWAGRTEAFF

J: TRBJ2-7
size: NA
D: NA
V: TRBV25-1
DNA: TGTGCCAGCAGTGTACCGGGGGCCTCCTACGAGCAGTACTTC
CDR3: CASSVPGASYEQYF

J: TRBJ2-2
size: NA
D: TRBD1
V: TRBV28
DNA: TGTACCAGCAGTTCTCTCGCCGGGACAGGAAACACCGGGGAGCTGTTTTTT
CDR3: CTSSSLAGTGNTGELFF

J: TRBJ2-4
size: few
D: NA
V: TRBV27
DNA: TGTGCCAGCAGAACGATAGGGGACCCTCGGGGCATTCAGTACTTC
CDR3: CASRTIGDPRGIQYF

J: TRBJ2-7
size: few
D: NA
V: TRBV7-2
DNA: TGTGCCAGCAGCTTAGGAGCAGTAATCGAGCAGTACTTC
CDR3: CASSLGAVIEQYF

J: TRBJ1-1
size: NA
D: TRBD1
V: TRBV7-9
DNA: TGTGCCAGCAGCTTAGCGCCTATCTGGACAGGGAAGTTCCCTGAAGCTTTCTTT
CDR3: CASSLAPIWTGKFPEAFF

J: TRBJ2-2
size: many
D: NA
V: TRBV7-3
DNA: TGTGCCAGCAGCCCGGCGAACACCGGGGAGCTGTTTTTT
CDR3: CASSPANTGELFF

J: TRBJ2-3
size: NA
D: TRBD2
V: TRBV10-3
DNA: TGTGCCATCAGTGACGCTAGCGGGACCAACACAGATACGCAGTATTTT
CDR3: CAISDASGTNTDTQYF

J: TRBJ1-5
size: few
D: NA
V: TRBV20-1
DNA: TGCAGTGCTAGTAGGTCAGGGGATAGCAATCAGCCCCAGCATTTT
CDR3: CSASRSGDSNQPQHF

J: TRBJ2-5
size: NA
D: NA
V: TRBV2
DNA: TGTGCCAGCAGTGAAGCGTATTCCCGGGGGCGTGAGACCCAGTACTTC
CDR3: CASSEAYSRGRETQYF

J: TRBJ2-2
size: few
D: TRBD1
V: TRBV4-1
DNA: TGCGCCAGCAGCCCCGTGACAGGGACCACCGGGGAGCTGTTTTTT
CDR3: CASSPVTGTTGELFF

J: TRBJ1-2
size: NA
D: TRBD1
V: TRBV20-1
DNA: TGCAGTGTCATAGAAGAGGCGACAGGGTACTATGGCTACACCTTC
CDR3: CSVIEEATGYYGYTF

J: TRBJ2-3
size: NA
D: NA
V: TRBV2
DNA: TGTGCCAGCAAGAGGAACAGGGCCGACACAGATACGCAGTATTTT
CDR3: CASKRNRADTDTQYF

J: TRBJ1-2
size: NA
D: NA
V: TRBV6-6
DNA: TGTGCCACTTATCGACTGACCTTGAATGGCTACACCTTC
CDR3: CATYRLTLNGYTF

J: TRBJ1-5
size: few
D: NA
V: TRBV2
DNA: TGTGCCAGCAGTGAAACCGGGGTCGGACAGCCCCAGCATTTT
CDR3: CASSETGVGQPQHF

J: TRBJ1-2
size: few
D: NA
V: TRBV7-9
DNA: TGTGCCAGCAGCAAGGCCCCGGTGGGCTACACCTTC
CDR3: CASSKAPVGYTF

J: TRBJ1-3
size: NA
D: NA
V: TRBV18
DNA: TGTGCCAGCTCACCGGCGACCGGTGACTCTGGAAACACCATATATTTT
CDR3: CASSPATGDSGNTIYF

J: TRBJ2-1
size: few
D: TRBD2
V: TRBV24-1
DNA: TGTGCCACCAGTGTGGGAGGGAGGGTTGAGCAGTTCTTC
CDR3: CATSVGGRVEQFF

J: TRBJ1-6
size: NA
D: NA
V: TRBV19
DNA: TGTGCCAGTAGTCCAACAGGTTCCTATAATTCACCCCTCCACTTT
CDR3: CASSPTGSYNSPLHF

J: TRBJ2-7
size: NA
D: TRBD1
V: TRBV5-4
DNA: TGTGCCAGCAGCTTGGGAACACCAGGGGGCGACTCCTACGAGCAGTACTTC
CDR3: CASSLGTPGGDSYEQYF

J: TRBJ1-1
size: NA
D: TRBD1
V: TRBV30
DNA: TGTGCCTGGGACCGGGACAGAGAAAAAGCTTTCTTT
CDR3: CAWDRDREKAFF

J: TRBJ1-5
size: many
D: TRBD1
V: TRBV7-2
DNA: TGTGCCAGCAGCTGGGACAGGGCGAATCAACCCCAGCATTTT
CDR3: CASSWDRANQPQHF

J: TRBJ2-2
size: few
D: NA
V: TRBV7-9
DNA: TGTGCCGGTACCTTCCAGACGCCGAACACCGGGGAGCTGTTTTTT
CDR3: CAGTFQTPNTGELFF

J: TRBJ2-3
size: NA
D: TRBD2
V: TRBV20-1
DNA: TGCAGTGCTAGGTGGCGGGAGGAGGATACGCAGTATTTT
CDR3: CSARWREEDTQYF

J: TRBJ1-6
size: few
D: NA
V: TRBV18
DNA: TGTGCCAGCTCACCGATCGACGCAAGACAGAGCTATAATTCACCCCTCCACTTT
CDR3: CASSPIDARQSYNSPLHF

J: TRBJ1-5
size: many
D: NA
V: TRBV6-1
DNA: TGTGCCAGCAGGTCTCCAGACGCGGCAGGTCAGCCCCAGCATTTT
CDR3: CASRSPDAAGQPQHF

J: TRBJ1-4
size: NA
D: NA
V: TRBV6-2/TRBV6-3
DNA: TGTGCCAGCAGTCGAAATGATGAAAAACTGTTTTTT
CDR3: CASSRNDEKLFF

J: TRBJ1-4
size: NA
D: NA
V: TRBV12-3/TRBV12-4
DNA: TGTGCCAGCAGTTTAGGGGGCGTGAGGACCCCCCCAGAAAAACTGTTTTTT
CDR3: CASSLGGVRTPPEKLFF